What follows are 23 T cell receptor beta chains derived from one specimen sequenced in a study of cytomegalovirus exposure and HLA in healthy donors. 13 Jbeta primers and 60 Vbeta primers were used for the PCR. Some clones are missing from TCRdb's copy, which holds only in-frame ones; the method was immunoSEQ multiplex PCR. The sample consists of 95,000 to 150,000 clones, over 60% of them appearing once. Sequenced material: PBMCs. Receptors originate from a woman in her forties in good health and CMV-seropositive.

This clone was counted a few times. J is TRBJ2-2 and V is TRBV6-4, with unresolved D. The CDR3 is made up of 14 amino acids. The V gene's germline CDR1 is MRHNA and CDR2 SNTAGT. V was cut by 6 bases and J by 11 bases, with 19 bases left in between. The DNA for the CDR3 is TGTGCCAGCAGAGCCCGAGCTGTTTTTATCGAGCTGTTTTTT. Protein: CASRARAVFIELFF.

This sequence joins TRBV6-1 and TRBJ2-1, with a weak D call TRBD2 (6 bases). The CDR3 sequence is 11 residues long. The germline V gene has CDR1 MNHNS and CDR2 SASEGT. The ends were cut back, 8 bases at V and 15 bases at J, with 17 bases in the middle. The CDR3 is CASDREPSLFF. CDR3 bases: TGTGCCAGCGACCGGGAGCCGAGCCTGTTCTTC.

Only a few counts were recorded for this clone. This sequence joins TRBV7-8 and TRBJ2-3, with 8 nucleotides matching TRBD2. CDR1 and CDR2 (germline): SGHVS, FQNEAQ. Trimming cost V 4 bases and J 4 bases; bases outside gene matches: 10. This CDR3 has 16 amino acids. CDR3 DNA sequence: TGTGCCAGCAGCTCCTGGAGCGGGAGCGCGGCAGATACGCAGTATTTT. It encodes CASSSWSGSAADTQYF.

The rearrangement uses TRBV29-1 and TRBJ2-4; D ambiguous. The germline CDR1 and CDR2 sequences are SQVTM and ANQGSEA. Trimming stripped 5 bases from V and 1 base from J, with 15 bases between. The CDR3 totals 15 residues. Here the CDR3 reads CSVTSPSVAKNIQYF. The CDR3 nucleotides read TGCAGCGTTACCTCTCCCTCAGTGGCCAAAAACATTCAGTACTTC.

The J gene is TRBJ1-5, the V gene TRBV19, with 8 bases aligning to TRBD1. The J segment lost 2 bases and the V segment lost 7 bases, leaving 16 bases of the junction unmatched. From germline, CDR1 is LNHDA and CDR2 SQIVND (reference sequence). The CDR3 extends over 18 amino acids. The DNA for the CDR3 is TGTGCCAGTACCCCCGGTGACAGGGGCTCCTTCGGCAATCAGCCCCAGCATTTT. Its translation is CASTPGDRGSFGNQPQHF. Variable domain in full (rest from reference TRBV19 and TRBJ1-5): DGGITQSPKYLFRKEGQNVTLSCEQNLNHDAMYWYRQDPGQGLRLIYYSQIVNDFQKGDIAEGYSVSREKKESFPLTVTSAQKNPTAFYLCASTPGDRGSFGNQPQHFGDGTRLSIL.

In its sample, this clone was seen a few times. The gene calls are TRBV5-1 and TRBJ2-3; 7 nucleotides align to TRBD2. V lost 4 bases to trimming and J lost 0 bases; unmatched junction nucleotides: 8. CDR1 is SGHRS, CDR2 YFSETQ, per germline. The CDR3 contains 16 residues. CDR3: CASSPRAGSSTDTQYF. The CDR3 nucleotides are TGCGCCAGCAGCCCCCGAGCGGGATCTAGCACAGATACGCAGTATTTT.

This chain links TRBV28 with TRBJ2-7; TRBD1 might be the D (6 bases). The V gene's germline CDR1 is MDHEN and CDR2 SYDVKM. Trimming removed 2 bases from V and 3 bases from J, with 14 bases in between. The CDR3 sequence is 15 residues long. CDR3 nucleotides: TGTGCCAGCAGTTTACCCGGGACATCCTTCTACGAGCAGTACTTC. This sequence encodes CASSLPGTSFYEQYF.

This chain links TRBV6-5 with TRBJ2-1; 9 nucleotides match TRBD2. CDR3 length equals 16 residues. The germline gives CDR1 MNHEY, CDR2 SVGAGI. V gave up 0 bases and J gave up 4 bases; unmatched junction bases: 4. CDR3 nucleotide sequence: TGTGCCAGCAGTTACTCGCAGCGGGGGGCTTACAATGAGCAGTTCTTC. Protein sequence: CASSYSQRGAYNEQFF.

This clone has more than one count but fewer than ten. The rearrangement uses TRBV19 and TRBJ1-5; maybe TRBD1 (5 bases). Germline loops: CDR1 LNHDA, CDR2 SQIVND (reference sequence). CDR3 size: 17 residues. V was shortened by 2 bases and J by 0 bases, with 14 bases between the two germline ends. In DNA, the CDR3 is TGTGCCAGTAGTATATATGGTGCGGGGGTTAGCAATCAGCCCCAGCATTTT. This sequence encodes CASSIYGAGVSNQPQHF.

This clone appeared a few times. The rearrangement uses TRBV2 and TRBJ2-5; 9 nucleotides line up with TRBD2. Germline V gene lookup returns CDR1 SNHLY and CDR2 FYNNEI. The CDR3 is 16 residues long. The trim removed 6 bases at V and 5 bases at J, leaving 13 bases unmatched. CDR3 protein: CASSARGGGAHETQYF. The CDR3 coding sequence is TGTGCCAGCAGCGCCCGGGGCGGGGGGGCCCATGAGACCCAGTACTTC.

This chain joins TRBV5-8 and TRBJ2-7, with 11 bases fitting TRBD1. CDR3 length: 15 amino acids. CDR1 is SGHTS and CDR2 is YDEGEE in the germline V gene. V was pared by 2 bases and J by 6 bases, with 7 bases of the junction left unmatched. The chain's CDR3 is CASSFTDRGRIEQYF. The CDR3 DNA follows: TGTGCCAGCAGCTTCACGGACAGGGGGCGCATCGAGCAGTACTTC.

This chain connects TRBV6-5 to TRBJ1-1; D unresolved. With 7 bases removed from V and 1 base from J, the gap between germline ends came to 4 bases. CDR3 length equals 11 residues. The germline V gene has CDR1 MNHEY and CDR2 SVGAGI. The CDR3 region has the DNA TGTGCCAGCAAGCGGAACACTGAAGCTTTCTTT. Its protein is CASKRNTEAFF.

V usage is TRBV19 and J usage is TRBJ2-7; D gene unclear. V lost 6 bases to trimming and J lost 3 bases, with 6 bases between them. CDR1 and CDR2 from the germline V gene are LNHDA and SQIVND (reference sequence). CDR3 size: 11 residues. The CDR3 nucleotides are TGTGCCAGTAGGGGCATCTACGAGCAGTACTTC. It codes for CASRGIYEQYF.

J is TRBJ2-1 and V is TRBV7-8, with 8 bases that match TRBD2. Unmatched junction bases numbered 2, after V lost 0 bases and J lost 7 bases. Germline V gene data show CDR1 as SGHVS and CDR2 as FQNEAQ. CDR3 length: 14 amino acids. The CDR3 sequence is CASSLASGINEQFF. The CDR3 DNA follows: TGTGCCAGCAGCTTAGCTAGCGGGATAAATGAGCAGTTCTTC.

The rearrangement joins TRBV5-1 to TRBJ2-3; 7 positions agree with TRBD1. CDR3 length equals 15 residues. CDR1 is SGHRS and CDR2 is YFSETQ in the germline V gene. The junction had 10 bases not matched to a gene; V was cut back by 7 bases and J by 2 bases. DNA of the CDR3: TGCGCCAGCGCCAGAACAGGGGATTCCACAGATACGCAGTATTTT. It is translated as CASARTGDSTDTQYF.

This chain uses TRBV5-4 with TRBJ2-1, with unresolved D. CDR3 length: 14 residues. V shed 1 base and J shed 7 bases, with 12 bases lying between them. Germline lookup yields CDR1 SGHNT and CDR2 YYREEE (reference sequence). DNA of the CDR3: TGTGCCAGCAGCTTGCCCCGGGTAATAAATGAGCAGTTCTTC. This gives the protein CASSLPRVINEQFF.

This clone was seen a single time. This chain uses TRBV23-1 with TRBJ1-5, with TRBD1 matching over 8 bases. TRBV23-1 is recorded as an ORF, its role being uncertain. The CDR3 has 19 amino acids. Trimming took 3 bases from V and 3 from J; bases not matched to a gene: 16. CDR3 residues: CASSQAFREQGGNNQPQHF. The CDR3, as DNA: TGCGCCAGCAGTCAGGCCTTTAGGGAACAGGGGGGGAACAATCAGCCCCAGCATTTT.

The chain links TRBV5-1 to TRBJ2-1, with TRBD2 identical over 11 bases. The CDR3 totals 15 residues. Germline V gene data show CDR1 as SGHRS and CDR2 as YFSETQ. The junction had 13 bases not matched to a gene; V was cut back by 7 bases and J by 10 bases. CDR3 protein: CASRMTSGVFEEQFF. CDR3 nucleotide sequence: TGCGCCAGCCGAATGACTAGCGGGGTATTTGAGGAGCAGTTCTTC.

V and J are TRBV5-1 and TRBJ2-5; 7 nucleotides align to TRBD2. Looked up from germline, CDR1 is SGHRS and CDR2 is YFSETQ. The CDR3 has 16 residues. The V segment lost 5 bases and the J segment 2 bases; nucleotides outside the gene matches: 12. The CDR3 reads CASSTAAGSLQETQYF. CDR3 DNA: TGCGCCAGCAGTACAGCAGCGGGGTCCCTTCAAGAGACCCAGTACTTC.

A few counts support this clone. The chain joins TRBV19 to TRBJ2-6; D remains unclear. Trimming stripped 0 bases from V and 0 bases from J, with 6 bases between. The germline CDR1 and CDR2 sequences are LNHDA and SQIVND (reference sequence). The CDR3 has 16 amino acids. The CDR3 region is CASSIEAVSGANVLTF. CDR3 sequence (DNA): TGTGCCAGTAGTATAGAGGCAGTCTCTGGGGCCAACGTCCTGACTTTC.

This clone was seen at least ten times. This chain links TRBV6-5 with TRBJ1-1, with D possibly TRBD1 on 5 matching bases. The ends were cut back, 0 bases at V and 3 bases at J, with 8 bases in the middle. From germline, CDR1 is MNHEY and CDR2 SVGAGI. This CDR3 has 14 amino acids. The DNA for the CDR3 is TGTGCCAGCAGTTACTCCGGCAGGGACACTGAAGCTTTCTTT. Translation: CASSYSGRDTEAFF.

CDR3 protein: CASSSVRTGELFF. DNA of the CDR3: TGCGCCAGCAGCTCCGTACGGACCGGGGAGCTGTTTTTT. The chain carries TRBV5-1 and TRBJ2-2; D unclear. This CDR3 has 13 residues. Germline V gives CDR1 SGHRS, CDR2 YFSETQ. Trimming pared 3 bases from V and 5 bases from J, leaving 8 bases between.

The gene calls are TRBV18 and TRBJ2-5, with a tentative D call TRBD2 (6 bases). The germline V and J ends were trimmed by 2 bases and 0 bases, with 7 bases remaining between them. The V gene's germline CDR1 is KGHSH and CDR2 LQKENI. The CDR3 length is 14 residues. The CDR3: CASSPAGYQETQYF. The CDR3 DNA reads TGTGCCAGCTCACCAGCGGGGTACCAAGAGACCCAGTACTTC.